These 25 T cell receptor beta chains share one sample of origin, sequenced in a study. TCRdb reanalysed the RT-PCR reads using MiXCR and keeps one entry per CDR3 protein. The profile shows about 680,000 distinct CDR3 sequences, approximately 15% of them singletons. The sequenced material came from memory CD4+ T cells from blood. Every receptor here comes from a female donor in good health, serving as a healthy control.

Ten or more counts support this clonotype. The chain uses TRBV7-2 and TRBJ1-5, with no clear D. Trimming took 4 bases from V and 3 from J, leaving 7 bases between them. From germline, CDR1 is SGHTA and CDR2 FQGNSA. CDR3 length: 13 residues. The CDR3 nucleotides read TGTGCCAGCAGCTCCCACTACAATCAGCCCCAGCATTTT. Protein: CASSSHYNQPQHF. Full variable domain (remainder filled in from reference TRBV7-2 and TRBJ1-5): GAGVSQSPSNKVTEKGKDVELRCDPISGHTALYWYRQSLGQGLEFLIYFQGNSAPDKSGLPSDRFSAERTGGSVSTLTIQRTQQEDSAVYLCASSSHYNQPQHFGDGTRLSIL.

This clonotype was counted ten times or more. The J gene is TRBJ2-5, the V gene TRBV10-2, with D possibly called TRBD1 or TRBD2 (5 bases each). The CDR3 runs to 15 residues. Looked up from germline, CDR1 is WSHSY and CDR2 is SAAADI. Trimming cost V 2 bases and J 4 bases, with 14 bases left between them. This chain's CDR3 is CASSEEGRWGETQYF. CDR3 in DNA: TGCGCCAGCAGTGAGGAGGGGAGATGGGGAGAGACCCAGTACTTC.

This sequence joins TRBV18 and TRBJ2-7, with 7 bases identical to TRBD1. The CDR3 is made up of 15 amino acids. Germline assignment: CDR1 KGHSH and CDR2 LQKENI. Trimming removed 6 bases from V and 2 bases from J; junction bases left unmatched: 10. In DNA form, the CDR3 reads TGTGCCAGCTCCCATCCAGGGGGAGTCGCCTACGAGCAGTACTTC. Translating gives CASSHPGGVAYEQYF.

The V gene is TRBV27, the J gene TRBJ1-2; TRBD1 might be the D (5 bases). CDR1 and CDR2 from the germline V gene are MNHEY and SMNVEV (reference sequence). The length of the CDR3 is 14 residues. Deletions cut 1 base from V and 3 bases from J, with 9 bases between. Written as DNA, the CDR3 is TGTGCCAGCAGTTTATATGGGACGGACTATGGCTACACCTTC. Translated, it gives CASSLYGTDYGYTF.

At least ten counts were recorded for this clonotype. This chain joins TRBV20-1 and TRBJ1-6; TRBD1 is a possible D gene (5 bases). Trimming took 0 bases from V and 3 from J, leaving 9 bases between them. The CDR3 runs to 15 residues. CDR1 and CDR2 (germline): DFQATT, SNEGSKA (reference sequence). The chain's CDR3 is CSARDRQGYNSPLHF. The DNA of the CDR3 is TGCAGTGCTAGAGATCGGCAGGGCTATAATTCACCCCTCCACTTT.

This clonotype was recorded many times. V and J are TRBV6-2 or TRBV6-3 and TRBJ1-4, with no clear D. Germline CDR1 is MNHEY and CDR2 is SVGEGT. This CDR3 has 16 residues. Trimming cost V 6 bases and J 7 bases, with 21 bases left between them. CDR3 region: CASSPSRGRSFEKLFF. The DNA of the CDR3 is TGTGCCAGCAGCCCCTCCCGGGGTCGGAGTTTTGAAAAACTGTTTTTT.

This clonotype showed up many times. The chain recombines TRBV28 with TRBJ2-7; no definite D call. CDR3 length equals 16 residues. V was pared by 6 bases and J by 3 bases, with 21 bases between. Looked up from germline, CDR1 is MDHEN and CDR2 is SYDVKM. CDR3 protein: CASSPNGLSEGYEQYF. Written as DNA, the CDR3 is TGTGCCAGCAGCCCGAACGGCCTCTCCGAAGGCTACGAGCAGTACTTC.

There are a few counts of this clonotype. In nucleotides, the CDR3 is TGTGCCAGCAGTGAAATTGGGGGGCGCGGCTACACCTTC. It codes for CASSEIGGRGYTF. The chain recombines TRBV6-1 with TRBJ1-2; the D gene is possibly TRBD1 (6 bases). The V end lost 2 bases, the J end lost 8 bases, and 12 bases lay between the germline ends. Germline CDR1 is MNHNS and CDR2 is SASEGT. This CDR3 has 13 amino acids.

This chain links TRBV7-9 with TRBJ2-7; D gene unclear. From germline, CDR1 is SEHNR and CDR2 FQNEAQ (reference sequence). The CDR3 loop spans 14 amino acids. Trimming removed 3 bases from V and 6 bases from J, with 15 bases in between. CDR3 coding DNA: TGTGCCAGCAGCTTGCGAGGCGAGGTTGGCGAGCAGTACTTC. Its translation is CASSLRGEVGEQYF. Based on the CDR3 plus reference TRBV7-9 and TRBJ2-7, the full variable domain is DTGVSQNPRHKITKRGQNVTFRCDPISEHNRLYWYRQTLGQGPEFLTYFQNEAQLEKSRLLSDRFSAERPKGSFSTLEIQRTEQGDSAMYLCASSLRGEVGEQYFGPGTRLTVT.

This clonotype was seen repeatedly, ten times or more. The V gene is TRBV29-1, the J gene TRBJ1-1; D is unclear. The CDR3 spans 11 residues. The V and J ends lost 7 bases and 7 bases respectively, with 13 bases between them. CDR1 is SQVTM, CDR2 ANQGSEA, per germline. The CDR3 nucleotides are TGCAGCGCCTTGGATACATATGAAGCTTTCTTT. The encoded protein is CSALDTYEAFF.

V is TRBV7-9 and J is TRBJ1-2; 9 bases align to TRBD1. CDR1 and CDR2 (germline): SEHNR, FQNEAQ (reference sequence). The CDR3 runs to 14 residues. V was clipped by 5 bases and J by 7 bases; unmatched bases: 8. CDR3 nucleotide sequence: TGTGCCAGCAGCGCGGACGGGACAGGGTTTGGCTACACCTTC. Translation: CASSADGTGFGYTF.

The chain couples TRBV24-1 to TRBJ2-1, with TRBD2 as a possible D gene (5 bases). There are 13 residues in the CDR3. V was cut by 4 bases and J by 4 bases, with 7 bases left in between. CDR1 and CDR2 (germline): KGHDR, SFDVKD. The CDR3 DNA reads TGTGCCACCAGTGACCCGGGGTACAATGAGCAGTTCTTC. This gives the protein CATSDPGYNEQFF.

The CDR3 loop is CASSSDRGLDTQYF. CDR3 in DNA: TGTGCCAGCAGCTCCGACAGGGGGCTAGATACGCAGTATTTT. V and J are TRBV7-2 and TRBJ2-3; 10 bases align to TRBD1. The CDR3 is 14 amino acids. V gave up 4 bases and J gave up 5 bases; unmatched junction bases: 3. Germline loops: CDR1 SGHTA, CDR2 FQGNSA.

The chain carries TRBV7-2 and TRBJ1-1, with no clear D. Germline V gene data show CDR1 as SGHTA and CDR2 as FQGNSA. V was shortened by 5 bases and J by 4 bases, with 23 bases between the two germline ends. This CDR3 has 17 amino acids. CDR3 sequence: CASSPTRLSGGSTEAFF. The CDR3 nucleotides read TGTGCCAGCAGCCCCACCCGCCTTTCTGGAGGAAGCACTGAAGCTTTCTTT.

The chain is built from TRBV3-1 and TRBJ1-2; no firm D call. The length of the CDR3 is 13 residues. CDR1 is LGHDT, CDR2 YNNKEL, per germline (reference sequence). Trimming took 4 bases from V and 8 from J, leaving 14 bases between them. This chain's CDR3 is CASSPLTLGGYTF. DNA of the CDR3: TGTGCCAGCAGCCCATTGACCCTTGGGGGCTACACCTTC.

This clonotype was counted a few times. The chain recombines TRBV20-1 with TRBJ1-1; D is undetermined. Germline CDR1 is DFQATT and CDR2 is SNEGSKA (reference sequence). Trimming removed 3 bases at V and 1 base at J, with 9 bases between. This CDR3 has 13 amino acids. CDR3 sequence (DNA): TGCAGTGCTAGTTCTATGACGAACACTGAAGCTTTCTTT. Its translation is CSASSMTNTEAFF.

V and J are TRBV7-2 and TRBJ2-3; TRBD2 agrees at 8 bases. Trimming cost V 8 bases and J 4 bases; bases outside gene matches: 14. There are 16 residues in the CDR3. The germline V gene encodes CDR1 SGHTA and CDR2 FQGNSA. CDR3 in DNA: TGTGCCAGCGCCCGTTCCGGGGGGGTGGGCGCAGATACGCAGTATTTT. It codes for CASARSGGVGADTQYF.

In its sample, this clonotype was seen a few times. The chain employs TRBV5-1 and TRBJ2-1; TRBD2 is a possible D gene (6 bases). Between the trimmed V and J ends, which lost 5 bases and 9 bases, there was a span of 12 bases. Germline V lookup: CDR1 SGHRS, CDR2 YFSETQ. The CDR3 is 12 residues long. CDR3 DNA sequence: TGCGCCAGCAGGGGTGGGAGGACTGAGCAGTTCTTC. Translated: CASRGGRTEQFF.

This sequence joins TRBV5-5 and TRBJ2-3; TRBD2 matches 13 bases. V trimming: 5 bases; J trimming: 4 bases; junction bases outside the gene matches: 22. Germline lookup yields CDR1 SGHKS and CDR2 YYEKEE (reference sequence). The CDR3 spans 21 residues. The CDR3 loop reads CASSPYTPGLAGTSTADTQYF. The CDR3 DNA follows: TGTGCCAGCAGTCCCTACACCCCGGGACTAGCGGGGACTAGTACGGCAGATACGCAGTATTTT.

The gene calls are TRBV15 and TRBJ1-5, with TRBD1 matching 8 bases. Germline trimming cut 2 bases from V and 3 bases from J; bases unmatched to any gene: 9. The length of the CDR3 is 17 residues. Germline lookup yields CDR1 LNHNV and CDR2 YYDKDF (reference sequence). CDR3 DNA sequence: TGTGCCACCAGCAGATCTTTTCAGGGGGCGCTCAATCAGCCCCAGCATTTT. Protein product: CATSRSFQGALNQPQHF.

This clonotype was seen a few times. V is TRBV20-1 and J is TRBJ1-2; no firm D call. V lost 1 base to trimming and J lost 7 bases, with 13 bases between them. Per germline, CDR1 DFQATT and CDR2 SNEGSKA (reference sequence). The CDR3 sequence is 13 residues long. The CDR3 bases are TGCAGTGCTAGAGGAGCGGGGAGTGGTGGCTACACCTTC. This translates into CSARGAGSGGYTF.

CDR3 residues: CSARVGTAGGINIQYF. CDR3 nucleotides: TGCAGTGCTAGGGTAGGGACAGCGGGGGGAATAAACATTCAGTACTTC. J is TRBJ2-4 and V is TRBV20-1; 9 positions match TRBD2. J was trimmed by 6 bases and V by 3 bases; bases with no gene match: 12. In germline, CDR1 is DFQATT, CDR2 SNEGSKA (reference sequence). The CDR3 is 16 residues long.

This clonotype turned up a few times. The chain is built from TRBV4-3 and TRBJ2-6; 7 bases agree with TRBD1. The J segment lost 2 bases and the V segment lost 0 bases, leaving 4 bases of the junction unmatched. The CDR3 extends over 17 amino acids. Germline V gene data show CDR1 as LGHNA and CDR2 as YSLEER. The CDR3 DNA is TGCGCCAGCAGCCAAGATCACCAGGGGGCTGGGGCCAACGTCCTGACTTTC. This sequence encodes CASSQDHQGAGANVLTF.

This clonotype was counted a few times. The chain has TRBV18 and TRBJ1-4, with D possibly matching TRBD1 (5 bases). V lost 6 bases, J lost 8 bases, and 16 bases lay in between. Germline assignment: CDR1 KGHSH and CDR2 LQKENI. This CDR3 contains 14 residues. In DNA, the CDR3 is TGTGCCAGCTCGTCGACAGTTGAAGACGAAAAACTGTTTTTT. This sequence encodes CASSSTVEDEKLFF.

This sequence joins TRBV4-3 and TRBJ2-5; D is ambiguous. CDR1 LGHNA and CDR2 YSLEER come from the germline V gene. This CDR3 has 15 residues. V lost 4 bases to trimming and J lost 3 bases, with 15 bases between them. In DNA form, the CDR3 reads TGCGCCAGCAGCCCCGCTTCGACAAGAAAAGAGACCCAGTACTTC. Protein sequence: CASSPASTRKETQYF.